This entry concerns a single T cell receptor beta chain. Its antigen is unknown. A single base separates this from a much larger clone, so it may be a read error. This entry is derived from a study of molecular identifiers for immune sequencing clone quantification. TCRdb recomputed calls from the PCR reads with MiXCR, one row per CDR3 protein. Here the sample spans some 590,000 distinct CDR3 sequences, 25% being singletons. The CDR3 consists of 13 residues. Germline-derived CDR1 and CDR2 are SEHNR and FQNEAQ (reference sequence). The germline V and J ends were trimmed by 0 bases and 11 bases, with 13 bases remaining between them. Findings and limits, study-wide: Over 98% of effector molecules, yet under 1% of naive-cell molecules, were held by clones above 20 RNA copies. Sizes of highly expanded clones could be underestimated through identical TCRs sharing a barcode.

The sequence came from a human donor in good health. Some libraries in this study had Jurkat cell RNA spiked in. The sequenced material came from naive CD8+ T cells from blood, with Jurkat cell RNA spiked in. Subset denoted: FACS-sorted CD8+CD4-CCR7+CD45RA+ naive T cells. The V gene is TRBV7-9, the J gene TRBJ1-1; D is uncertain. The CDR3 here is CASSLAGYDDAFF. DNA for the CDR3: TGTGCCAGCAGCTTAGCAGGGTACGATGACGCTTTCTTT.